This TCR beta chain is drawn from a study of brain metastases from non-small cell lung cancer. Regarding the study as a whole: T-cell infiltration was lower in brain metastases than primaries (P < 0.001). Paired brain metastases and primary tumors largely shared TCR repertoires. Expanded T-cell clones appeared in approximately 67% of brain metastases over primaries.

Details on this clone: The antigen is undetermined.

Generated by immunoSEQ multiplex PCR, the TCRdb table keeps only in-frame clones and is missing some. The sample holds some 2,500 clones, approximately 81% seen once. Germline CDR1 and CDR2: SEHNR and FQNEAQ (reference sequence). The CDR3 has 14 amino acids. Trimming removed 1 base at V and 2 bases at J, with 9 bases between. This sequence joins TRBV7-9 and TRBJ2-7; tentative D call: TRBD1 (5 bases). This receptor was taken from a donor aged 40 or over with non-small cell lung cancer. Sequenced input: primary lung tumor tissue. This CDR3 is CASSLGQRTYEQYF. Written as DNA, the CDR3 is TGTGCCAGCAGCTTAGGACAGCGCACCTACGAGCAGTACTTC.